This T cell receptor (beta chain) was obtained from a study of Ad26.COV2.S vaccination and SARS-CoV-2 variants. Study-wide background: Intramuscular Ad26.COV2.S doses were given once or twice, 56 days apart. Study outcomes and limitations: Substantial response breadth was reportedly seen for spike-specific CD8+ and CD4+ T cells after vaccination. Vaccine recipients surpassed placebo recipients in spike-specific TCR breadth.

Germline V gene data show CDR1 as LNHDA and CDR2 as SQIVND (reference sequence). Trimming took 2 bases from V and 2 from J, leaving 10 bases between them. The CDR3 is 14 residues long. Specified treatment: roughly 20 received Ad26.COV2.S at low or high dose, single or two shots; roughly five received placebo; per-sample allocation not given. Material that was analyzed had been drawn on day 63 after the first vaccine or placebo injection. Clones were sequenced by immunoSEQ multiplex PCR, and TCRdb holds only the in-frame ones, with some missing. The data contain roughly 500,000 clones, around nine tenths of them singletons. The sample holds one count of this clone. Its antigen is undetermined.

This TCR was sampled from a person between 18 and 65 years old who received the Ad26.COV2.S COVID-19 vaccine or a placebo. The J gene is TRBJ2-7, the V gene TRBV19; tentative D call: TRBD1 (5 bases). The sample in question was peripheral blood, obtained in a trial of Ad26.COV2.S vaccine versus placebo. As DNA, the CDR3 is TGTGCCAGTAGTATATCAGGGTCAACCTACGAGCAGTACTTC. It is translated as CASSISGSTYEQYF.